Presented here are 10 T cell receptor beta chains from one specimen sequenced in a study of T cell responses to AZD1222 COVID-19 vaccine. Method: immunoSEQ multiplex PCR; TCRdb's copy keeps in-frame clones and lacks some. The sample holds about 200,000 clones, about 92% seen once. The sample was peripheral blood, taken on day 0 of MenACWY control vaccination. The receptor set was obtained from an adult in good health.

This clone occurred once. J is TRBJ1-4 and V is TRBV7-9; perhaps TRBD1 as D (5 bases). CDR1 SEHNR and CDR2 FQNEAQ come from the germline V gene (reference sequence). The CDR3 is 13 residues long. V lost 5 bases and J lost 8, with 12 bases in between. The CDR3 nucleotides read TGTGCCAGCAGCCTGAACACAGGAGAAAAACTGTTTTTT. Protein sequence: CASSLNTGEKLFF.

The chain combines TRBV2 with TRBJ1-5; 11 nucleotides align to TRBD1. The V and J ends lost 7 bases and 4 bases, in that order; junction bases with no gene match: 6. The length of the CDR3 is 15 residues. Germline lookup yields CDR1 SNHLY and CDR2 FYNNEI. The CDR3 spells CASNRDRGGNQPQHF. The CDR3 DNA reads TGTGCCAGCAACCGGGACAGGGGGGGAAATCAGCCCCAGCATTTT.

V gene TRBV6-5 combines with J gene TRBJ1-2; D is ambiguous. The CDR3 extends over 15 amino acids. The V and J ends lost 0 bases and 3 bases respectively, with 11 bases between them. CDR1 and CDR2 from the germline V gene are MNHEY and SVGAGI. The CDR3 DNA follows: TGTGCCAGCAGTTACTCAGGACGGGAAGACTATGGCTACACCTTC. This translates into CASSYSGREDYGYTF.

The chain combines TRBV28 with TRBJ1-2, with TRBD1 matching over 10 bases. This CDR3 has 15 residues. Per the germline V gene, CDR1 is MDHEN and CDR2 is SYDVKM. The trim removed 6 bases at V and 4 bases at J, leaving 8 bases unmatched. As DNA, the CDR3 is TGTGCCAGCAGATTGAGGGACAGGGGTCTCTATGGCTACACCTTC. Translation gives CASRLRDRGLYGYTF.

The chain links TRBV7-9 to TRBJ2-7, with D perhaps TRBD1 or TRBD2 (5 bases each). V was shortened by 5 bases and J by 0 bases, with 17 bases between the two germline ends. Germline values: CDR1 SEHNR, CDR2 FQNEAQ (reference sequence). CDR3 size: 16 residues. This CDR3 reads CASSPVGVWSSYEQYF. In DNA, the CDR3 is TGTGCCAGCAGCCCAGTGGGGGTGTGGAGCTCCTACGAGCAGTACTTC. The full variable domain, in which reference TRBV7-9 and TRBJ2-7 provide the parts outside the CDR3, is DTGVSQNPRHKITKRGQNVTFRCDPISEHNRLYWYRQTLGQGPEFLTYFQNEAQLEKSRLLSDRFSAERPKGSFSTLEIQRTEQGDSAMYLCASSPVGVWSSYEQYFGPGTRLTVT.

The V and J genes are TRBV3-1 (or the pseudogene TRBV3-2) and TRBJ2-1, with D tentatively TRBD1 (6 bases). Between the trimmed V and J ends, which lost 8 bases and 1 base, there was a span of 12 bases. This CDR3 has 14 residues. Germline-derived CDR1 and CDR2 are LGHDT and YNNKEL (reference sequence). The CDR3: CASGTLFSYNEQFF. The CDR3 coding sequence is TGTGCCAGCGGGACACTCTTTTCCTACAATGAGCAGTTCTTC.

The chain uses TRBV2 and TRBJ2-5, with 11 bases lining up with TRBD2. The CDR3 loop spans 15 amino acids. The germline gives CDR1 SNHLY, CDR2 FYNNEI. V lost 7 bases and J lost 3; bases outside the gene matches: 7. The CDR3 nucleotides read TGTGCCAGCACCGGACTAGCGGGCGGAAAAGAGACCCAGTACTTC. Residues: CASTGLAGGKETQYF.

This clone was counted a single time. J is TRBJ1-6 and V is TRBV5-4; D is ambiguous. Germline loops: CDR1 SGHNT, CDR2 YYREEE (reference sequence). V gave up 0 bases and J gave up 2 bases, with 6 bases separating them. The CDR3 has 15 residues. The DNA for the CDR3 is TGTGCCAGCAGCTTGGCCAGGACCTATAATTCACCCCTCCACTTT. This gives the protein CASSLARTYNSPLHF.

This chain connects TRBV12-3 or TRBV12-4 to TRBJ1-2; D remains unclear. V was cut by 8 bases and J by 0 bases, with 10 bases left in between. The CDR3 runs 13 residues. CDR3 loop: CASLGGSNYGYTF. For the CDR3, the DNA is TGTGCCAGCCTTGGCGGGTCTAACTATGGCTACACCTTC.

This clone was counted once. CDR3 residues: CSVGASSNQPQHF. The CDR3 nucleotides read TGCAGCGTTGGAGCCAGCAGCAATCAGCCCCAGCATTTT. This rearrangement joins TRBV29-1 to TRBJ1-5; D call uncertain. The germline V and J ends were trimmed by 4 bases and 1 base, with 8 bases remaining between them. Germline assignment: CDR1 SQVTM and CDR2 ANQGSEA. The CDR3 has 13 amino acids. The complete variable domain, with remaining parts taken from reference TRBV29-1 and TRBJ1-5, reads SAVISQKPSRDICQRGTSLTIQCQVDSQVTMMFWYRQQPGQSLTLIATANQGSEATYESGFVIDKFPISRPNLTFSTLTVSNMSPEDSSIYLCSVGASSNQPQHFGDGTRLSIL.